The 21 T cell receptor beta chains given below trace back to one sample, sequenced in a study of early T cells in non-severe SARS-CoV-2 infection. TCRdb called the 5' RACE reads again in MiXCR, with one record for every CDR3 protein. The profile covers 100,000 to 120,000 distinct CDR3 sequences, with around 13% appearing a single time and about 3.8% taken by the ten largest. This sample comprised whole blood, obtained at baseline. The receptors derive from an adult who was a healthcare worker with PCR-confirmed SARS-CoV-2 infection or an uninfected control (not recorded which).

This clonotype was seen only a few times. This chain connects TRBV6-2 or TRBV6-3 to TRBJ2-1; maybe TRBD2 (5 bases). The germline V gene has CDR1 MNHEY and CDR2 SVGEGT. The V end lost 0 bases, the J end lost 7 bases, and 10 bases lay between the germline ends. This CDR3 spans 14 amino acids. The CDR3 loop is CASSYSGVLNEQFF. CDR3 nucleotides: TGTGCCAGCAGTTACTCGGGAGTACTGAATGAGCAGTTCTTC.

The DNA for the CDR3 is TGTGCCAGCAGTCCCGCAGGACTAGCGGAATACTACGAGCAGTACTTC. Amino acids: CASSPAGLAEYYEQYF. The V gene is TRBV2, the J gene TRBJ2-7; TRBD2 matches 10 bases. CDR1 is SNHLY and CDR2 is FYNNEI in the germline V gene. The CDR3 extends over 16 amino acids. With 5 bases clipped from V and 3 bases from J, the junction kept 10 bases outside the gene matches.

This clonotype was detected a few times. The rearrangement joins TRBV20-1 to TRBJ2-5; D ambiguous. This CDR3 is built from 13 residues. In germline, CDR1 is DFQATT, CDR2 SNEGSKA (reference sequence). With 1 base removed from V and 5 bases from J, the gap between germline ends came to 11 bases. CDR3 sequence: CSARGLNEETQYF. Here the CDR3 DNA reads TGCAGTGCTAGAGGTCTTAATGAGGAGACCCAGTACTTC.

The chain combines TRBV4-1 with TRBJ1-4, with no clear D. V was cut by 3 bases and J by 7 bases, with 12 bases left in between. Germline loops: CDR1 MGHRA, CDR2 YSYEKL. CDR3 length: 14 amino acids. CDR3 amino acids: CASSHLDSREKLFF. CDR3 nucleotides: TGCGCCAGCAGCCACCTGGACTCGCGTGAAAAACTGTTTTTT.

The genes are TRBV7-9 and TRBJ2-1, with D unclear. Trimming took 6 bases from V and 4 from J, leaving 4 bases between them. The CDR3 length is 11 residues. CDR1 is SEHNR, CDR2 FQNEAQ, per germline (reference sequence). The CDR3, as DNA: TGTGCCAGCAGGCTGTACAATGAGCAGTTCTTC. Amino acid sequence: CASRLYNEQFF.

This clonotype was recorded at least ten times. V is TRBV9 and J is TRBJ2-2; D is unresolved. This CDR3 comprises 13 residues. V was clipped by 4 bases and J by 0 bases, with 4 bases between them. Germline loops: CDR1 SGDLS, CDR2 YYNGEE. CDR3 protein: CASSPSNTGELFF. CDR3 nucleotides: TGTGCCAGCAGCCCCTCGAACACCGGGGAGCTGTTTTTT.

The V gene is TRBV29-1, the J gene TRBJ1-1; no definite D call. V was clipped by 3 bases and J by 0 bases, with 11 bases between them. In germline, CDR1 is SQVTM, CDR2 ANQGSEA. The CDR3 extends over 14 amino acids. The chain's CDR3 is CSVDYRRMNTEAFF. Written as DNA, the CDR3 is TGCAGCGTTGATTATAGACGGATGAACACTGAAGCTTTCTTT.

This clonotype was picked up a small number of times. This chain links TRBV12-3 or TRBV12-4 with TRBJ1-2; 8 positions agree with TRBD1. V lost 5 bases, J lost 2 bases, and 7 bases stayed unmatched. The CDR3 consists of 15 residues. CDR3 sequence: CASSTSGGPNYGYTF. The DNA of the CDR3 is TGTGCCAGCAGTACATCAGGGGGCCCCAACTATGGCTACACCTTC.

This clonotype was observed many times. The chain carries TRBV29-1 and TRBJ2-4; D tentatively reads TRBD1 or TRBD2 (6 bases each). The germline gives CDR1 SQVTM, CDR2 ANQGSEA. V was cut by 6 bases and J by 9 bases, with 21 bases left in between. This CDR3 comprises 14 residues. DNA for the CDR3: TGCAGCGTACTAGGGACTCGTGGGGGCGGCATTCAGTACTTC. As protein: CSVLGTRGGGIQYF.

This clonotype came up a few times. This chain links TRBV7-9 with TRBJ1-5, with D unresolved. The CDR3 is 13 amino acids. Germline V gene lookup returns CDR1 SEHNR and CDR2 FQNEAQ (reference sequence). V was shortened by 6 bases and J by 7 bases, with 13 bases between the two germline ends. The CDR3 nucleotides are TGTGCCAGCAGTTCGGACTGGGGACAGCCCCAGCATTTT. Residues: CASSSDWGQPQHF. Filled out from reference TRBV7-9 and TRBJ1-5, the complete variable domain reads DTGVSQNPRHKITKRGQNVTFRCDPISEHNRLYWYRQTLGQGPEFLTYFQNEAQLEKSRLLSDRFSAERPKGSFSTLEIQRTEQGDSAMYLCASSSDWGQPQHFGDGTRLSIL.

The CDR3 DNA reads as TGTGCCAGCTCACCAGCGGATACGCAGTATTTT. This gives the protein CASSPADTQYF. This chain uses TRBV18 with TRBJ2-3, with D unclear. CDR3 length: 11 amino acids. The germline CDR1 and CDR2 sequences are KGHSH and LQKENI. Trimming took off 2 bases at V and 6 bases at J, with 3 bases between the two ends.

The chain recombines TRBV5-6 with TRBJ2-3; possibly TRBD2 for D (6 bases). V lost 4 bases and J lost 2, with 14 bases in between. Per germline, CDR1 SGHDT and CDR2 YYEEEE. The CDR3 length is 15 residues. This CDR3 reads CASSPGLRFTDTQYF. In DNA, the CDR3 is TGTGCCAGCAGCCCGGGACTTCGATTCACAGATACGCAGTATTTT.

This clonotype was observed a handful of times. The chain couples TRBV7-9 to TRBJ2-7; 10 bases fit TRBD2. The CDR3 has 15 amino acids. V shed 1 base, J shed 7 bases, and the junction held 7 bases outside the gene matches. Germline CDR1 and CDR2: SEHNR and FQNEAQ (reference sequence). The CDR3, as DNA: TGTGCCAGCAGCTTAGACAGCGGGAGGGCCCGGGAGCAGTACTTC. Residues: CASSLDSGRAREQYF.

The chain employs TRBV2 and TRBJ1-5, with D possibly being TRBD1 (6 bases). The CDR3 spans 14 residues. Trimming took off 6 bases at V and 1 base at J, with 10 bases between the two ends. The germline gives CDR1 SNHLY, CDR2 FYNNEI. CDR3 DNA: TGTGCCAGCAGGGGGACATCAAGCAATCAGCCCCAGCATTTT. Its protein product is CASRGTSSNQPQHF.

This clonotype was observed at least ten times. The chain's CDR3 is CASSYSVVGGNEKLFF. CDR3 DNA sequence: TGTGCCAGCAGTTACTCCGTGGTAGGGGGGAATGAAAAACTGTTTTTT. The V and J genes are TRBV6-6 and TRBJ1-4; tentative D call: TRBD1 (6 bases). The germline gives CDR1 MNHNY, CDR2 SVGAGI (reference sequence). The CDR3 runs 16 residues. Trimming took off 0 bases at V and 5 bases at J, with 13 bases between the two ends.

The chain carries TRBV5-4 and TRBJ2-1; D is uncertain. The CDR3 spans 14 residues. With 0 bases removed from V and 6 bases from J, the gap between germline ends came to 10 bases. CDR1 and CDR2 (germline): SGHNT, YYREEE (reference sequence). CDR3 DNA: TGTGCCAGCAGCTTGGTAGCTATAACCAATGAGCAGTTCTTC. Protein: CASSLVAITNEQFF.

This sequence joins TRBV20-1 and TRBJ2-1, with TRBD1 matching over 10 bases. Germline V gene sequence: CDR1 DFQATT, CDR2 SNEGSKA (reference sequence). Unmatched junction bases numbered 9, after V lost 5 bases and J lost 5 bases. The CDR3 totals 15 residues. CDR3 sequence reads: CSAQDRDRGDNEQFF. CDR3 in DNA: TGCAGTGCTCAGGACCGGGACAGGGGTGACAATGAGCAGTTCTTC.

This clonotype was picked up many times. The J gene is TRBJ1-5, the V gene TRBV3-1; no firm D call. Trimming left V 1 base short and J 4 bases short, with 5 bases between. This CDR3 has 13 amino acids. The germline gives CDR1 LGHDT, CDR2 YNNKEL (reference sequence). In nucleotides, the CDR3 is TGTGCCAGCAGCCAAGCCGGGAATCAGCCCCAGCATTTT. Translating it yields CASSQAGNQPQHF.

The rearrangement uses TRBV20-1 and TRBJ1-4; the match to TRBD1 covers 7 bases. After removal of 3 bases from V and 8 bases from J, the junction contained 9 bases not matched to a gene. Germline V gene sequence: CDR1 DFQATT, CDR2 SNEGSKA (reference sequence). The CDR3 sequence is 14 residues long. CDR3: CSARATGRAEKLFF. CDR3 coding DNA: TGCAGTGCTAGGGCGACAGGGCGGGCCGAAAAACTGTTTTTT.

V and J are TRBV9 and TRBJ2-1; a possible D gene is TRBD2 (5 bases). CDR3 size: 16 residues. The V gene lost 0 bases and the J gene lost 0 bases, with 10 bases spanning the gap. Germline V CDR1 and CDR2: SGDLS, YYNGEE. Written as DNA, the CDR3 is TGTGCCAGCAGCGTAGGAGGACTGAGCTCCTACAATGAGCAGTTCTTC. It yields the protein CASSVGGLSSYNEQFF.

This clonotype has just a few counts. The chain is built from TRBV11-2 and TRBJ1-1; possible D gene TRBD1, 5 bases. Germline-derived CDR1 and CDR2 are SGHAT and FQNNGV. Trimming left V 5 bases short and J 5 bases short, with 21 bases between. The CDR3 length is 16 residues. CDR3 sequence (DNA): TGTGCCAGCAGCCCTAGCAGCATGGGGGGAGGGACTGAAGCTTTCTTT. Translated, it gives CASSPSSMGGGTEAFF.